This paragraph covers one T cell receptor (beta chain) sequence. The sample contains more than one DNA sequence encoding this CDR3. This sample is drawn from a study of shared clonotypes between healthy human individuals. The method was immunoSEQ multiplex PCR; TCRdb's version includes in-frame clones alone and lacks a portion of them. The sample includes some 2.1 million clones, 90% to 95% of them seen just once. The sequence was collected from a young man in good health. Sequences were obtained from naive CD4+ T cells sorted from blood. Subset of the sample: CD45RA+ positively selected.

Here the CDR3 reads CASRLGQGSYEQYF. CDR3 sequence (DNA): TGTGCCAGCAGATTGGGACAGGGATCCTACGAGCAGTACTTC. This chain uses TRBV6-5 with TRBJ2-7, with TRBD1 matching 9 bases. V shed 6 bases and J 1 base; nucleotides not matched to a gene: 4. The germline CDR1 and CDR2 sequences are MNHEY and SVGAGI. The CDR3 has 14 residues.